The entry below gives a single TCR beta chain sequence along with its context. Its antigen is not identified. This specimen comes from a study of T cell responses to AZD1222 COVID-19 vaccine. General study results and limits: Baseline antibody screening turned up just a handful of seropositive AZD1222 recipients.

V was pared by 6 bases and J by 5 bases, with 16 bases between. The length of the CDR3 is 14 residues. CDR1 ENHRY and CDR2 SYGVKD come from the germline V gene. Assay used: immunoSEQ multiplex PCR; TCRdb lists only in-frame clones, some missing. In the table there are around 130,000 clones, about 91% of which are singletons. The TCR originated in an adult in good health. The sample here was peripheral blood, taken on day 0 of AZD1222 vaccination. This chain joins TRBV10-3 and TRBJ2-5; D is ambiguous. The CDR3 nucleotides are TGTGCCATCAGCCCGAGGCTGTTCCGTGAGACCCAGTACTTC. Its translation: CAISPRLFRETQYF.